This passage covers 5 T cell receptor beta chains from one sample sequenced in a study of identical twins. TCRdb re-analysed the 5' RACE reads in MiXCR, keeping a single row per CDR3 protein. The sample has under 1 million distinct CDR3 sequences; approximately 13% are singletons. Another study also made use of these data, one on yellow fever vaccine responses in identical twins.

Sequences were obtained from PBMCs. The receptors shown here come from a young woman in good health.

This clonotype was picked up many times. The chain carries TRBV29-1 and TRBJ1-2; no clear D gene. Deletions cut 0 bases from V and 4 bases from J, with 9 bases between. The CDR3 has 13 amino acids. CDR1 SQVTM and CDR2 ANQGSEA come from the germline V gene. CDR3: CSVEDLASYGYTF. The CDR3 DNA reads TGCAGCGTTGAAGATCTAGCAAGCTATGGCTACACCTTC.

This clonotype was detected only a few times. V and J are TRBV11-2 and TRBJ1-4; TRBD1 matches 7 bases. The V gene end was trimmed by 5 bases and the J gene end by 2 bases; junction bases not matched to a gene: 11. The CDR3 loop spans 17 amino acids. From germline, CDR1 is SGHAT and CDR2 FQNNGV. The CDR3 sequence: CASSPIPARGTNEKLFF. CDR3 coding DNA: TGTGCCAGCAGCCCCATCCCAGCCAGGGGGACTAATGAAAAACTGTTTTTT.

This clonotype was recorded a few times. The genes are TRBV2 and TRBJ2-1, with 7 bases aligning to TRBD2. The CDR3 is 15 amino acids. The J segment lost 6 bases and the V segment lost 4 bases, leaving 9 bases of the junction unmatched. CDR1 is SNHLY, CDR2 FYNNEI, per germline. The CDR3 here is CASSGPGGYLNEQFF. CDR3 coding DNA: TGTGCCAGCAGTGGACCCGGGGGGTATCTCAATGAGCAGTTCTTC.

The CDR3 here is CASSYSTGSQINGYTF. Here the CDR3 DNA reads TGTGCCAGCAGTTACTCGACGGGGTCCCAAATTAATGGCTACACCTTC. V usage is TRBV6-5 and J usage is TRBJ1-2, with no clear D. Germline V CDR1 and CDR2: MNHEY, SVGAGI. V was trimmed by 0 bases and J by 6 bases, leaving 17 bases between them. The CDR3 sequence is 16 residues long.

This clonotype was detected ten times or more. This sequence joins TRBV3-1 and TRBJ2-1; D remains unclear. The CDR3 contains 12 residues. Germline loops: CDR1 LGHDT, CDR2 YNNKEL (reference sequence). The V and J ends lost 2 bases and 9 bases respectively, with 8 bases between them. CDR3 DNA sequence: TGTGCCAGCAGCCAATTGGCTGGTGAGCAGTTCTTC. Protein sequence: CASSQLAGEQFF.